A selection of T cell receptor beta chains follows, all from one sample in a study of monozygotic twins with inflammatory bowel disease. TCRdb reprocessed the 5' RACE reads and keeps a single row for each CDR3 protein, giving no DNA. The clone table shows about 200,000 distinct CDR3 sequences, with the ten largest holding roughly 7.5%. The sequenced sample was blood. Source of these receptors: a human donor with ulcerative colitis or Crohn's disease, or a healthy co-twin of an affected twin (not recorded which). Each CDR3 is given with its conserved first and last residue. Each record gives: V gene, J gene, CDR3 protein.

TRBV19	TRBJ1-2	CASGPGQGSYGYTF
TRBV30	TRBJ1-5	CAWSVNNQPQHF
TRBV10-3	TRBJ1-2	CAIKTSRGLLGYGYTF
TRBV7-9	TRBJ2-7	CASSWGFSSYEQYF
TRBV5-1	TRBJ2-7	CASTAERSYEQYF
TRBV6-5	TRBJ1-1	CASSYSRSIRGTEAFF
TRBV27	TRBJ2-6	CASSWAGSGANVLTF
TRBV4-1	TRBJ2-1	CATSPWQSSYNEQFF
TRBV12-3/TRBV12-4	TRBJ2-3	CASSFLGLAGVWNPSSTDTQYF
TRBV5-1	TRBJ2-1	CASSAGQGRNEQFF
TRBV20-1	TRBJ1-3	CSAASGQISGNTIYF
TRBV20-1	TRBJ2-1	CSAPSGWGNEQFF
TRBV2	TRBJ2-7	CASSGGLASSYEQYF
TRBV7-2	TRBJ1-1	CASSFGDGNTEAFF
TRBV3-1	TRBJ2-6	CASSQDHFYSGANVLTF
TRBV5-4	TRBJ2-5	CASSFRLAGIQETQYF
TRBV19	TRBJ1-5	CASSIGDPDQPQHF
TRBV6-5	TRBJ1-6	CASSTNLGQNNSPLHF
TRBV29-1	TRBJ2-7	CSGGGTGGLGEQYF
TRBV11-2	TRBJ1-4	CASSLDGEKLFF
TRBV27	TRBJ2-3	CATRGGDTQYF